Each of the 18 T cell receptor beta chains below was sequenced from the same sample in a study of cytomegalovirus exposure and HLA in healthy donors. The PCR had 60 Vbeta and 13 Jbeta primers. Sequenced by immunoSEQ multiplex PCR; TCRdb stores in-frame clones only, minus some. The sample has 100,000 or so clones. Sequencing was carried out using PBMCs. These receptors were taken from a middle-aged man in good health and CMV-seronegative.

Comment on this clone: Other DNA sequences in this sample translate to the same CDR3. The chain has TRBV18 and TRBJ1-2, with a possible D match to TRBD1 (5 bases). This CDR3 is 16 amino acids long. V was trimmed by 4 bases and J by 8 bases, leaving 23 bases between them. The germline V gene has CDR1 KGHSH and CDR2 LQKENI. CDR3 residues: CASSLQSGQGIGGYTF. CDR3 nucleotide sequence: TGTGCCAGCTCACTACAATCCGGACAAGGGATTGGCGGCTACACCTTC.

As regards this clone: Germline and junction disagree at one end, which may indicate a read error. V usage is TRBV7-7 and J usage is TRBJ2-2; D gene uncertain. CDR3 length: 14 residues. Germline V gene sequence: CDR1 SSHAT, CDR2 FNYEAQ (reference sequence). DNA for the CDR3: TGTGCTAGCAGCTTACCGGGGAACACCGGGGAGCTGTTTTTT. Amino acid sequence: CASSLPGNTGELFF.

For the CDR3, the DNA is TGTGCCAGCAGTTACCACAGGGGCGGGATGAACACTGAAGCTTTCTTT. The encoded protein is CASSYHRGGMNTEAFF. The V and J genes are TRBV6-5 and TRBJ1-1; TRBD1 agrees at 7 bases. The CDR3 is made up of 16 amino acids. V trimming: 2 bases; J trimming: 0 bases; junction bases outside the gene matches: 6. The germline V gene encodes CDR1 MNHEY and CDR2 SVGAGI.

The rearrangement links TRBV27 to TRBJ1-1, with TRBD1 as a possible D gene (5 bases). V was shortened by 5 bases and J by 1 base, with 5 bases between the two germline ends. Germline V gene data show CDR1 as MNHEY and CDR2 as SMNVEV (reference sequence). The CDR3 contains 12 residues. The CDR3, as DNA: TGTGCCAGCAGTAGGGGGAACACTGAAGCTTTCTTT. Protein: CASSRGNTEAFF.

The chain uses TRBV7-2 and TRBJ1-1; a possible D gene is TRBD1 (6 bases). Deletions cut 6 bases from V and 11 bases from J, with 19 bases between. This CDR3 spans 13 amino acids. Germline CDR1 reads SGHTA; CDR2 reads FQGNSA. The CDR3, as DNA: TGTGCCAGCAGTTTCAACAGGGAAGAGAGGGCTTTCTTT. Its translation is CASSFNREERAFF.

Written as DNA, the CDR3 is TGTGCCATCAGTGAGAAGCGGGAGGCCTACAATGAGCAGTTCTTC. As protein: CAISEKREAYNEQFF. The V gene is TRBV10-3, the J gene TRBJ2-1; 9 bases agree with TRBD2. This CDR3 is built from 15 residues. Germline V gene lookup returns CDR1 ENHRY and CDR2 SYGVKD. V was pared by 2 bases and J by 2 bases, with 1 base of the junction left unmatched.

This chain connects TRBV7-2 to TRBJ1-2; 8 positions agree with TRBD1. The length of the CDR3 is 12 residues. V trimming: 4 bases; J trimming: 7 bases; junction bases outside the gene matches: 2. Germline V lookup: CDR1 SGHTA, CDR2 FQGNSA. In DNA, the CDR3 is TGTGCCAGCAGCTCGGACAGGGCTGGCTACACCTTC. The encoded protein is CASSSDRAGYTF.

The V gene is TRBV14, the J gene TRBJ1-1; D not certain. CDR1 is SGHDN and CDR2 is FVKESK in the germline V gene. Trimming cost V 2 bases and J 3 bases, with 10 bases left between them. The CDR3 is made up of 14 amino acids. This CDR3 is CASSQRNSYTEAFF. CDR3 DNA sequence: TGTGCCAGCAGCCAACGGAACAGCTACACTGAAGCTTTCTTT.

This chain connects TRBV7-8 to TRBJ1-5, with 9 bases matching TRBD1. CDR1 SGHVS and CDR2 FQNEAQ come from the germline V gene. Trimming took 5 bases from V and 7 from J; bases not matched to a gene: 12. The CDR3 has 16 amino acids. CDR3 nucleotide sequence: TGTGCCAGCAGCAAGGAGGACAGGGGCCTCGCCCAGCCCCAGCATTTT. Its protein product is CASSKEDRGLAQPQHF.

The rearrangement uses TRBV7-9 and TRBJ2-1, with 8 bases lining up with TRBD2. Looked up from germline, CDR1 is SEHNR and CDR2 is FQNEAQ (reference sequence). V lost 4 bases, J lost 8 bases, and 19 bases stayed unmatched. This CDR3 is built from 18 residues. CDR3 bases: TGTGCCAGCAGCTCTTTGGTGGGCGGGAGGATTTTGTCACATGAGCAGTTCTTC. It specifies CASSSLVGGRILSHEQFF.

The chain has TRBV29-1 and TRBJ1-1; D unclear. This CDR3 is built from 12 residues. The germline gives CDR1 SQVTM, CDR2 ANQGSEA. V was trimmed by 3 bases and J by 3 bases, leaving 8 bases between them. CDR3 amino acids: CSVDPGDTEAFF. In DNA, the CDR3 is TGCAGCGTTGACCCCGGGGACACTGAAGCTTTCTTT. Variable domain in full (rest from reference TRBV29-1 and TRBJ1-1): SAVISQKPSRDICQRGTSLTIQCQVDSQVTMMFWYRQQPGQSLTLIATANQGSEATYESGFVIDKFPISRPNLTFSTLTVSNMSPEDSSIYLCSVDPGDTEAFFGQGTRLTVV.

The chain links TRBV2 to TRBJ1-2; 8 bases line up with TRBD1. The CDR3 covers 16 residues. Germline values: CDR1 SNHLY, CDR2 FYNNEI. V trimming: 5 bases; J trimming: 1 base; junction bases outside the gene matches: 9. The CDR3 here is CASSRRTGRDNYGYTF. As DNA, the CDR3 is TGTGCCAGCAGTCGACGGACAGGGAGGGATAACTATGGCTACACCTTC.

The chain uses TRBV19 and TRBJ1-5; D might be TRBD1 (5 bases). The CDR3 sequence is 13 residues long. Trimming removed 7 bases from V and 2 bases from J, with 9 bases in between. Germline CDR1 and CDR2: LNHDA and SQIVND (reference sequence). The CDR3 loop is CASKKQGNQPQHF. The CDR3 nucleotides are TGTGCCAGTAAGAAACAGGGCAATCAGCCCCAGCATTTT.

This chain connects TRBV11-2 to TRBJ2-7, with 8 bases that match TRBD1. The CDR3 is 13 residues long. Per germline, CDR1 SGHAT and CDR2 FQNNGV. V trimming: 0 bases; J trimming: 5 bases; junction bases outside the gene matches: 0. CDR3 bases: TGTGCCAGCAGCTTAGAGACAGGGGACGAGCAGTACTTC. Its protein is CASSLETGDEQYF.

The genes are TRBV27 and TRBJ1-3; a possible D gene is TRBD1 (6 bases). The length of the CDR3 is 17 residues. CDR1 and CDR2 (germline): MNHEY, SMNVEV (reference sequence). Trimming left V 7 bases short and J 0 bases short, with 19 bases between. CDR3 residues: CASTKTGLSNSGNTIYF. The DNA for the CDR3 is TGTGCCAGCACCAAAACAGGGTTGAGCAACTCTGGAAACACCATATATTTT.

CDR3 residues: CASRQTGSNGYTF. Written as DNA, the CDR3 is TGTGCCAGCAGACAAACAGGGTCTAATGGCTACACCTTC. This chain connects TRBV27 to TRBJ1-2; perhaps TRBD1 as D (6 bases). There are 13 residues in the CDR3. V was trimmed by 6 bases and J by 6 bases, leaving 14 bases between them. The V gene's germline CDR1 is MNHEY and CDR2 SMNVEV (reference sequence).

V gene TRBV27 combines with J gene TRBJ2-2; TRBD1 might be the D (5 bases). V lost 3 bases and J 5 bases, leaving 10 bases between the germline ends. The CDR3 length is 14 residues. Germline values: CDR1 MNHEY, CDR2 SMNVEV (reference sequence). CDR3 nucleotide sequence: TGTGCCAGCAGTTTTGCAGGGTATACCGGGGAGCTGTTTTTT. Residues: CASSFAGYTGELFF.

The chain joins TRBV11-3 to TRBJ2-7, with D unresolved. This CDR3 is 13 amino acids long. The ends were cut back, 3 bases at V and 3 bases at J, with 9 bases in the middle. Per germline, CDR1 SGHNT and CDR2 YENEEA. For the CDR3, the DNA is TGTGCCAGCAGCTTCACCGGGTACTACGAGCAGTACTTC. Protein: CASSFTGYYEQYF.